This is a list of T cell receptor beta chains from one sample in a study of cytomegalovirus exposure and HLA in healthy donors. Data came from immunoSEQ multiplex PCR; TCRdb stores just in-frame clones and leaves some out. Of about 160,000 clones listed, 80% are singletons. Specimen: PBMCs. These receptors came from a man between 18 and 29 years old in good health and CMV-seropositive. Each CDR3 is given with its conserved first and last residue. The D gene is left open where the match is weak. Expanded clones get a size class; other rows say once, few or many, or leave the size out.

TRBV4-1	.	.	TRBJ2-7	TGCGCCAGCAGCCAAGTCCACGGGGGCTCCTACGAGCAGTACTTC	CASSQVHGGSYEQYF
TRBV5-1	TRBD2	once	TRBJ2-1	TGCGCCAGCAGCTTGGCGGACGGGACTAGAAATGAGCAGTTCTTC	CASSLADGTRNEQFF
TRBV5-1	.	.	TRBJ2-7	TGCGCCAGCAGCTGGAGGGGTTCCCCCTCTTCCTACGAGCAGTACTTC	CASSWRGSPSSYEQYF
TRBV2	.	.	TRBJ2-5	TGTGCCAGCAGTCTTAAAGAGACCCAGTACTTC	CASSLKETQYF
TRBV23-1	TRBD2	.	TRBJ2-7	TGCGCCAGCAGTCAATCGAAGCGGGAGGGCTACAAGCAGTACTTC	CASSQSKREGYKQYF
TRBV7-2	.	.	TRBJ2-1	TGTGCCAGCAGCTTAAGGGGAGGGCAGTTCTTC	CASSLRGGQFF
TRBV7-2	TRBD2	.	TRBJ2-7	TGTGCCAGCAGCATAAAGACTAGCCCAGGAAGCTCCTACGAGCAGTACTTC	CASSIKTSPGSSYEQYF
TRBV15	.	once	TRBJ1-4	TGTGCCACCAGCAGAGATCGGGGTGCAACTAATGAAAAACTGTTTTTT	CATSRDRGATNEKLFF
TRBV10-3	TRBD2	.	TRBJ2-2	TGTGCCATCACCCGGACTAGCGGGGGGCCGAACACCGGGGAGCTGTTTTTT	CAITRTSGGPNTGELFF
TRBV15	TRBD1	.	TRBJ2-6	TGTGCCACCAGCAAGACAGGGGGCAAAGGGGCCAACGGCCTGACTTTC	CATSKTGGKGANGLTF
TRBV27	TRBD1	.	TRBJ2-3	TGTGCCAGCAGCGTCAGGGGGCGGATTATCACAGATACGCAGTATTTT	CASSVRGRIITDTQYF
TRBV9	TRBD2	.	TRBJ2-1	TGTGCCAGCAGCGTTAGCGGGAGCTACAATGAGCAGTTCTTC	CASSVSGSYNEQFF
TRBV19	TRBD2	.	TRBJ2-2	TGTGCCAGTAGCCTATACGGACTAGCGGGGGGGCCAAGAACCGGGGAGCTGTTTTTT	CASSLYGLAGGPRTGELFF
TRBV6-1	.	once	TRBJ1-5	TGTGCCAGTGTCCGCGGCAATCAGCCCCAGCATTTT	CASVRGNQPQHF
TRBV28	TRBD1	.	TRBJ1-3	TGTGCCAGCAACAGATACAGGGGGGCTGGAAACACCATATATTTT	CASNRYRGAGNTIYF
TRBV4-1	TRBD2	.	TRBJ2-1	TGCGCCAGCAGCCAAGACGGGGGGGCAGACAATGAGCAGTTCTTC	CASSQDGGADNEQFF
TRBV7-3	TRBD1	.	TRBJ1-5	TGTGCCAGCAGCTTGACAGGGGATCAGCCCCAGCATTTT	CASSLTGDQPQHF
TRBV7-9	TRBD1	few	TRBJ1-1	TGTGCCAGCACCCGGGGACAGGGATCCACTGAAGCTTTCTTT	CASTRGQGSTEAFF
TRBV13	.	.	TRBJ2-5	TGTGCCAGCAGCACTCGACAGGAGCAAGAGACCCAGTACTTC	CASSTRQEQETQYF
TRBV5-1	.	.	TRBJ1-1	TGCGCCAGCAGCCTGAGATCTCCGGACACTGAAGCTTTCTTT	CASSLRSPDTEAFF
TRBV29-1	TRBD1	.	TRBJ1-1	TGCAGCGTTGAAGCTCTGGACAGGGGTGCGGACACTGAAGCTTTCTTT	CSVEALDRGADTEAFF
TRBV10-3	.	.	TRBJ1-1	TGTGCCATCAGTGAGGGCAGGGCCCCAGAAGCTTTCTTT	CAISEGRAPEAFF
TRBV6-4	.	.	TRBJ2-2	TGTGCCAGCAGTGACTCGACAAACACCGGGGAGCTGTTTTTT	CASSDSTNTGELFF
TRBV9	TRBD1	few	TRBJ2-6	TGTGCCAGCAGCGTCGGACCGGGACAGGGGACCTCCGGGGCCAACGTCCTGACTTTC	CASSVGPGQGTSGANVLTF
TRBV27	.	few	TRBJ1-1	TGTGCCAGCACACCGGTGGGGCGGGGGAACACTGAAGCTTTCTTT	CASTPVGRGNTEAFF
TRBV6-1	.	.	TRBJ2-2	TGTGCCAGCAGTGCAGACACCGGGGAGCTGTTTTTT	CASSADTGELFF
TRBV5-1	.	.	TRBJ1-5	TGCGCCAGCAGCTTGGCAGGCTCGCAGCCCCAGCATTTT	CASSLAGSQPQHF
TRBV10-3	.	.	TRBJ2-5	TGTGCCATCAGTGAGGAGGAGACCCAGTACTTC	CAISEEETQYF
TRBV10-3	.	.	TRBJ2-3	TGTGCCATGGCAGTGACTGGAACTAGCACAGATACGCAGTATTTT	CAMAVTGTSTDTQYF
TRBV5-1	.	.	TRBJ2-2	TGCGCCAGCACGGGGGGACAGAACACCGGGGAGCTGTTTTTT	CASTGGQNTGELFF
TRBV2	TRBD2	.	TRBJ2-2	TGTGCCAGCATCCTAGCGGGAGGGGGAGACACCGGGGAGCTGTTTTTT	CASILAGGGDTGELFF
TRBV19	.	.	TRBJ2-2	TGTGCCAGTAGGGAGAGTCAGGGGGAGCTGTTTTTT	CASRESQGELFF
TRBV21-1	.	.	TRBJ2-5	TGTGCCAGCAGCAAAGCGGGGGCCGGTGGGAATAGCGGGAGTCTCGGAGAGACCCAGTACTTC	CASSKAGAGGNSGSLGETQYF
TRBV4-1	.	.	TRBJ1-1	TGCGCCAGCAGCCCCCCGGGTATGTACACTGAAGCTTTCTTT	CASSPPGMYTEAFF
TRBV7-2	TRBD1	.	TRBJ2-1	TGTGCCAGCAGCTTCGGACAGGATCGAGAGCAGTTCTTC	CASSFGQDREQFF
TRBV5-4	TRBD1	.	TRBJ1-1	TGTGCCAGCAGCTTCGGGACGGACAGGGGGCAATATGGAGCTTTCTTT	CASSFGTDRGQYGAFF
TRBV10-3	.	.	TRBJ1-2	TGTGCCATACAACGGGAATCCTATGGCTACACCTTC	CAIQRESYGYTF
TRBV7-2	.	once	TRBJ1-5	TGTGCCAGCAGCTTAGGACCAGGGATGGGTCAGCCCCAGCATTTT	CASSLGPGMGQPQHF
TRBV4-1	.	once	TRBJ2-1	TGCGCCAGCAGCCAAGTCGCCAGGGCTTCCTACAATGAGCAGTTCTTC	CASSQVARASYNEQFF